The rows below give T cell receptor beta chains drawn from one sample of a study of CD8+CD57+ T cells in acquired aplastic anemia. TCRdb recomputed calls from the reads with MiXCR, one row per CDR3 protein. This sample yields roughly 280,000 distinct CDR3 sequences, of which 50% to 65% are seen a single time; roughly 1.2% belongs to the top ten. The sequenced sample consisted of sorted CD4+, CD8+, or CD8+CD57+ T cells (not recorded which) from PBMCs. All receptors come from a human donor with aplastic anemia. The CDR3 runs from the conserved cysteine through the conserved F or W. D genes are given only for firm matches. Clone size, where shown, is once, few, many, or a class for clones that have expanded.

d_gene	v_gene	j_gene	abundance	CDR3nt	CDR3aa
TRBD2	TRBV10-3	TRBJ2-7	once	TGTGCCATCAGTGATGCCGGGACTAGTACCTCTAAAGCCTACGAGCAGTACTTC	CAISDAGTSTSKAYEQYF
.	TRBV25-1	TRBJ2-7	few	TGTGCCAGCAGCTTGGTGGCAGGATCGGGCTACGAGCAGTACTTC	CASSLVAGSGYEQYF
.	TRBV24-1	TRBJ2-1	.	TGTGCCACCAGTGATTTGAGGCAGTCAGGCGATGAGCAGTTCTTC	CATSDLRQSGDEQFF
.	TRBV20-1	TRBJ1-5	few	TGCAGTGCTACTGGGGGCAATCAGCCCCAGCATTTT	CSATGGNQPQHF
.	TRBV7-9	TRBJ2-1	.	TGTGCCAGCAGCAAAGCCAGGGAGAGGGTTGAGCAGTTCTTC	CASSKARERVEQFF
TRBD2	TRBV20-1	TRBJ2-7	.	TGCAGTGCTCAAGCGGGACGCTACGAGCAGTACTTC	CSAQAGRYEQYF
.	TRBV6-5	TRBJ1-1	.	TGTGCCAGCAGCCTAACGGGGCCGATCACTGAAGCTCTCTTT	CASSLTGPITEALF
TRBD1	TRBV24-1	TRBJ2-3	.	TGTGCCACCAGCCCTACAGGGGCCCCGGGAGATACGCAGTATTTT	CATSPTGAPGDTQYF
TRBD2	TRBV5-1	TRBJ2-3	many	TGCGCCAGCAGCCCCGCCGGGACTACGAATTTAGATACGCAGTATTTT	CASSPAGTTNLDTQYF
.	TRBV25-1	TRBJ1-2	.	TGTGCCAGCAGTCCCGACAAGATCTATGGCTACACCTTC	CASSPDKIYGYTF
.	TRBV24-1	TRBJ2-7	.	TGTGCCACCAGTGATTTGGGACTGCAGTACTTC	CATSDLGLQYF
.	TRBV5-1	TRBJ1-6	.	TGCGCCAGCAGCTTGGGGACAGAGAATTCACCCCTCCACTTT	CASSLGTENSPLHF
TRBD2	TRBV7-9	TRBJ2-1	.	TGTGCCAGCTCACCAACTAGCGGAAGCTCCTACAATGAGCAGTTCTTC	CASSPTSGSSYNEQFF
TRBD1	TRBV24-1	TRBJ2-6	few	TGTGCCACCAGTGAGGGACAGGGTACACCCGGGGCCAACGTCCTGACTTTC	CATSEGQGTPGANVLTF
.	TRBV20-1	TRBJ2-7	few	TGCAGTGCTAGAGATCAGCCCTACGAGCAGTACTTC	CSARDQPYEQYF
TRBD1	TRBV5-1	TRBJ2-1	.	TGCGCCGGCAGCCTTACAGGGGGCACCGCGTCGAATGGGCAGTTCTTC	CAGSLTGGTASNGQFF
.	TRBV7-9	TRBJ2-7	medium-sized	TGTGCCAGCAGCTTAGCGGGAGGAGCCTACGAGCAGTACTTC	CASSLAGGAYEQYF
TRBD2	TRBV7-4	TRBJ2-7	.	TGTGCCAGCAGCCTATGGGGGGGGTACAGCGAGCAGTACTTC	CASSLWGGYSEQYF
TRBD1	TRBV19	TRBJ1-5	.	TGTGCCAGTAGGCACAGGGGCGGGGAAAGGCCCCAGCATTTT	CASRHRGGERPQHF
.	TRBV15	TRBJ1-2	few	TGTGCCACCAGCAGAGACAACGGGGGGTATGGCTACACCTTC	CATSRDNGGYGYTF
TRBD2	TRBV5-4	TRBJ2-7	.	TGTGCCAGCAGCTCAGTAGGACTAGCCTACGAGCAGTACTTC	CASSSVGLAYEQYF
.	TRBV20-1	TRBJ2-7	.	TGCAGTGCTAGAGATCATCGGATCTTTTACGAGCAGTACTTC	CSARDHRIFYEQYF
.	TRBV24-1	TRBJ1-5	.	TGTGCCACCAGTGACGGGAGGGCAGGAGATCAGCCCCAGCATTTT	CATSDGRAGDQPQHF
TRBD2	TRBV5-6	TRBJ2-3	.	TGCGCCAGCAGCGGGGGACTTTCCCCTAGGGGCACAGATACGCAGTATTTT	CASSGGLSPRGTDTQYF
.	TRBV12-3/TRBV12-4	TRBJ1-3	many	TGTGCCAGCTCCCCTCAAGGTAGCTCTGGAAACACCATATATTTT	CASSPQGSSGNTIYF
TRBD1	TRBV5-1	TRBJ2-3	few	TGCGCCAGCAGCTCGGACAGGGGGATAATTACAGATACGCAGTATTTT	CASSSDRGIITDTQYF
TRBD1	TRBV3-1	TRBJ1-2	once	TGTGCCAGCAGCGTGGGGACAGGGGACATGAATGGCTACACCTTC	CASSVGTGDMNGYTF
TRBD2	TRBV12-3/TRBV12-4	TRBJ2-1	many	TGTGCCAGCAGTCCAAAAAGTCGCCGGGGGGACAATGAGCAGTTCTTC	CASSPKSRRGDNEQFF
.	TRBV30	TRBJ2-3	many	TGTGCCTGGAGTGAGAGGAGCACAGATACGCAGTATTTT	CAWSERSTDTQYF
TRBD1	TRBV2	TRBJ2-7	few	TGTGCCAGCAGTGCGGGACAGGGAGGTTACGAGCAGTACTTC	CASSAGQGGYEQYF
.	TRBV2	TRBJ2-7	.	TGTGCCAGCAAAAGCGACCTAAGCTCCTACGAGCAGTACTTC	CASKSDLSSYEQYF
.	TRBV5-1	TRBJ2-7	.	TGCGCCAGCAGCGCCGGTTCAGGGGTAAATCCCTACGAGCAGTACTTC	CASSAGSGVNPYEQYF
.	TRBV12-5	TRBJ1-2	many	TGTGCTAGTGGAGAGGGAACCTTCTATGGCTACACCTTC	CASGEGTFYGYTF
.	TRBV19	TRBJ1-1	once	TGTGCCAGTAGGGGGGGCAGCTTGAACACTGAAGCTTTCTTT	CASRGGSLNTEAFF
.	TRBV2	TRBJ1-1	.	TGTGCCAGCAGTGAAAGGATGGACAGCTCTGAAGCTTTCTTT	CASSERMDSSEAFF
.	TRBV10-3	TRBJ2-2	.	TGTGCCCTCAGTGGCAACAGGGTCCCGATCGCCGGGGAGCTGTTTTTT	CALSGNRVPIAGELFF
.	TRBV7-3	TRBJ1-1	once	TGTGCCAGCAGCCGGGGAGGCACCCTCATGAACACTGAAGCTTTCTTT	CASSRGGTLMNTEAFF
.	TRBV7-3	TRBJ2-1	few	TGTGCCAGCAGCTTGACGTCCGTAGCGAGCAATGAGCAGTTCTTC	CASSLTSVASNEQFF
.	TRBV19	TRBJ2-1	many	TGTGCCAGTAGTATGACAGGAGGGAGTTCCTACAATGAGCAGTTCTTC	CASSMTGGSSYNEQFF
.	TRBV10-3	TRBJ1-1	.	TGTGCCATCACCACTGCGAGGAGTAACACTGAAGCTTTCTTT	CAITTARSNTEAFF
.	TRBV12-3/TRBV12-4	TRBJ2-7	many	TGTGCCAGCAGCCATGGATCTTACGAGCAGTACTTC	CASSHGSYEQYF
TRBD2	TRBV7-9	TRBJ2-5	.	TGTGCCAGCAGCTTAACGGGACTAGCCCAAGAGACCCAGTACTTC	CASSLTGLAQETQYF
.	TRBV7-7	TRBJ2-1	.	TGTGCTAGCAGCCCCGCTCGTGGGCGTTCCCCAAACAATGAGCAGTTCTTC	CASSPARGRSPNNEQFF
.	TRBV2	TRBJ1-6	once	TGTGCCAGCAGTGCAACAGGGAGCTCCTATAATTCACCCCTCCACTTT	CASSATGSSYNSPLHF
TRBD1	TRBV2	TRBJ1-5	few	TGTGCCAGCTGCCGGGACAGGGGTGGGTTAGAGCCCCAGCATTTT	CASCRDRGGLEPQHF
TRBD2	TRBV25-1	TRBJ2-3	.	TGTGCCAGCAGTTTGGCGGCTAGCGGGGGGGGCACAGATACGCAGTATTTT	CASSLAASGGGTDTQYF
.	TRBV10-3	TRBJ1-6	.	TGTGCCGCCCGGGGGACACCCGATTCACCCCTCCACTTT	CAARGTPDSPLHF
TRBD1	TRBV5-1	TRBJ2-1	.	TGCACCAGCTCGACAGGGAAGAATGAGCAGTTCTTC	CTSSTGKNEQFF
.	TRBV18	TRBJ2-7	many	TGTGCCAGCTCACTCCTCCCGGGGCAGGGTACCTCCTACGAGCAGTACTTC	CASSLLPGQGTSYEQYF
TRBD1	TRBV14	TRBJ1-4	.	TGTGCCAGCAGCCCGAGGACAGGGACAGCTGAAAAACTGTTTTTT	CASSPRTGTAEKLFF
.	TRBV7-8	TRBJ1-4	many	TGTGCCAGCAGCTTAACCGGGGGGCTCTATGAAAAACTGTTTTTT	CASSLTGGLYEKLFF
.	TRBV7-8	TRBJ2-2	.	TGTGCCAGCAGCCCCTCGCCGGGGGAGCTGTTTTTT	CASSPSPGELFF
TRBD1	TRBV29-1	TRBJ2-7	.	TGCAGCGTTGGACCGAGGACAGGGGACGAGCAGTACTTC	CSVGPRTGDEQYF
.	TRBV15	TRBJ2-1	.	TGTGCCACCAGCGAGCCCCGGGACTTTCACAATGAGCAGTTCTTC	CATSEPRDFHNEQFF
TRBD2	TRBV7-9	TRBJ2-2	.	TGTGCCAGCAGCGGCGCTAGCGGGAGGATCACCGGGGAGCTGTTTTTT	CASSGASGRITGELFF
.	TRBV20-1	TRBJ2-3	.	TGCAGGGCATCCGGGGGCACAGATACGCAGTATTTT	CRASGGTDTQYF
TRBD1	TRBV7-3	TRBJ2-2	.	TGTGCCAGCGCCGGGCAGGGGGCGGGCACCGGGGAGCTGTTTTTT	CASAGQGAGTGELFF
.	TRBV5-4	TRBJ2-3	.	TGTGCCAGCAGCTTGGGCGGCGCCACGAAGCCCAATGAGCAGTATTTT	CASSLGGATKPNEQYF